This TCR beta chain was recovered during a study of shared clonotypes between healthy human individuals (dated by TCRdb to about 2020). Some background on the complete study: The cohort included a few men and a couple of women between 18 and 49 years of age. Different laboratories and diverse techniques were used to prepare libraries and sequence TCR repertoires, to increase sequencing depth and limit assay-specific biases. Between about 0.9 and 10 billion PBMCs per donor were obtained by leukapheresis. Blood TCR repertoires of 5 or 6 healthy adults were deeply sequenced to estimate repertoire size and the extent of clonotype sharing between individuals. Per donor, three plates each were used for CD4 naive and CD4 memory, two for CD8 naive, and one for CD8 memory. Here is what the overall study found, with its caveats: Sharing across several donors was observed for 4.5% to 6.5% of naive CD4, 3% to 4% of naive CD8, 2% to 2.5% of memory CD4, and roughly 0.43% of memory CD8 clonotypes. Sampling was limited to blood, and TCR repertoires in tissue likely differ from TCR repertoires in blood. Incomplete sequencing was indicated by rarefaction of sorted-subset datasets, despite the large sequencing depth. The small number of donors limited the genetic and exposure-history diversity represented. Pairwise subsampling led to the expectation that sequencing depth would affect the degree of clonotype sharing among donors. Clonotypes shared by all four sorted-subset donors showed higher generation probabilities than non-shared clonotypes. Naive subsets generally had larger estimated clonotype richness than memory subsets did.

On this clone itself: It lacks a known antigen. Base qualities were left out, and no much larger clone turns up one base away.

Healthy HIV-negative adults with no recently reported acute infections or vaccinations were included as donors. Only Caucasian adults living in Nashville, Tennessee, USA were represented among the donors. CD4+ T cells were enriched by magnetic negative selection; naive cells were then positively selected on CD45RA, and the negative fraction formed the memory subset. Blood was collected by leukapheresis, and PBMCs were isolated by Ficoll-Histopaque density gradient centrifugation and then cryopreserved in liquid nitrogen vapor phase. Purity and quantity of every magnetically sorted T cell population were checked by analytical flow cytometry. From each sorted fraction, genomic DNA was isolated and quantified by UV absorbance on a Nanodrop 2000c. After removal of 6 bases from V and 6 bases from J, the junction retains 5 bases not matched to a gene. CDR1 SGHAT and CDR2 FQDESV are derived from the germline V gene (reference sequence). The CDR3 runs 13 residues from the cysteine to the phenylalanine. Only the CDR3 portion is preserved as DNA: 39 bases, with reading frame beginning at the first base.

Using the deep immunoSEQ assay, multiplex PCR amplified TCR CDR3 regions from genomic DNA. Extracted genomic DNA from each cell subset was distributed evenly across all wells of several immunoSEQ 96-well plates, and each plate was treated as a replicate. For sorted subsets, each replicate PCR was loaded with approximately 0.2 ug genomic DNA, equivalent to 30,000 or so T cell genomes. Purified libraries were quantified with a Qubit 3.0 fluorometer, sized on a Bioanalyzer 2100, and re-quantified with the KAPA Library Quantification kit. Each immunoSEQ 96-well plate was sequenced on its own single-read 150-cycle Illumina NextSeq 550 flow cell. From the authors' description of their analysis: Because only junctional sequences without quality scores were contained in the immunoSEQ output, filtering matching that applied to full-length reads could not be performed. Sequences were annotated with PyIR, a Python wrapper for IgBLAST v1.9, and V/J genes and CDR3 were assigned using IMGT germline references. Reads were filtered out if the reads had weak V/J assignments (E-value above 1e-6), no CDR3, stop codons, out-of-frame junctions, or ambiguous translated residues. V3J clonotypes were defined by identical inferred V gene, J gene, and CDR3 amino acid sequence. The percentage overlap between two repertoires was calculated by dividing the number of shared unique clonotypes by the size of the smaller repertoire. RTK rarefaction, the Chao1 estimator, and Recon v2.1 estimates of unobserved clonotypes were used to assess repertoire richness. For all TCRbeta clonotypes obtained by the gDNA method from several donors, generation probabilities were computed with OLGA. This is the immuneACCESS table as TCRdb keeps it, with only in-frame sequences that have V and J called. A part of the clones is gone; compared with another copy, unresolved V genes explain less than half, and the rest is unexplained. V, J and clone size were drawn from that table, and D and trimming were deduced from the DNA. This sample lists about 980,000 clones; approximately 80% were detected once. The ten most abundant clones make up about 1.5% of the sample.

The V and J segments used are TRBV11-1 and TRBJ1-2, with TRBD1 matching 9 junction bases. This clonotype was obtained from a man in his late teens or twenties in good health. The source material was memory CD4+ T cells sorted from blood. What this sample's cell subset or site label stands for: CD45RA-negative fraction. The DNA is as follows: TGTGCCAGCAGACTCGGGACAGGGCATGGCTACACCTTC. Translated, it gives CASRLGTGHGYTF.